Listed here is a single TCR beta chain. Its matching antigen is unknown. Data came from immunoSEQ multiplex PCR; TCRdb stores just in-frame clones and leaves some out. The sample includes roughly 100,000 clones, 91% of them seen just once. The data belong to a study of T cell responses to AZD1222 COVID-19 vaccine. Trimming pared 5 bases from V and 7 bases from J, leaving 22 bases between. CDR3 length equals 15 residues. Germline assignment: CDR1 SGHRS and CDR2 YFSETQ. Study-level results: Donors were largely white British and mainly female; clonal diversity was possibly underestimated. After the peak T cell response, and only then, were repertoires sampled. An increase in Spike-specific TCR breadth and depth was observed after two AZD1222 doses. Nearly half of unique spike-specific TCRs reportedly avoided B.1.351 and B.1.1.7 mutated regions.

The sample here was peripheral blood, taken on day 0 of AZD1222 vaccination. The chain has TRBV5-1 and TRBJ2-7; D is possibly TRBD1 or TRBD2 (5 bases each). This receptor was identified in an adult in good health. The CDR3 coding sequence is TGCGCCAGCAGTCCCCTTGCTGGGACGGGCGAGGAGCAGTACTTC. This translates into CASSPLAGTGEEQYF.